These T cell receptor beta chains were read from a single sample in a study of Ad26.COV2.S vaccination and SARS-CoV-2 variants. Using immunoSEQ multiplex PCR, the repertoire was profiled, and TCRdb retains in-frame clones only, with some absent. Of about 400,000 clones in the sample, around nine tenths are singletons; the top ten hold around 3.6%. This sample comprised peripheral blood, obtained in a trial of Ad26.COV2.S vaccine versus placebo. All receptors come from a person aged 18-65 years who received the Ad26.COV2.S COVID-19 vaccine or a placebo. Each CDR3 is given with its conserved first and last residue.

TRBJ1-5 | TRBV11-3 | CASSPRLFQPQHF
TRBJ2-4 | TRBV6-2/TRBV6-3 | CASSYVQGATKNIQYF
TRBJ1-2 | TRBV5-5 | CAIPPPVNYGYTF
TRBJ1-1 | TRBV19 | CASSIDPGQLPNTEAFF
TRBJ2-1 | TRBV18 | CASSPGAQGGYNEQFF
TRBJ1-6 | TRBV12-3/TRBV12-4 | CASSTGFSPLHF
TRBJ1-1 | TRBV28 | CASSPPLGLRGNTEAFF
TRBJ1-5 | TRBV20-1 | CSASFGLQGGNQPQHF
TRBJ2-7 | TRBV3-1/TRBV3-2 | CASSQDGRQGYEQYF
TRBJ1-5 | TRBV6-1 | CASSEFQVSNQPQHF
TRBJ1-2 | TRBV6-2/TRBV6-3 | CASSYGRGYGYTF
TRBJ2-4 | TRBV19 | CASSSRQGGNIQYF
TRBJ1-5 | TRBV6-2/TRBV6-3 | CASSFTGDGTAQHF
TRBJ1-5 | TRBV28 | CASSRPDRGQPQHF
TRBJ2-1 | TRBV7-2 | CASSATSGAYNEQFF
TRBJ2-6 | TRBV29-1 | CSVQRAGANVLTF
TRBJ1-5 | TRBV7-9 | CASSLVRAHYSNQPQHF
TRBJ2-5 | TRBV27 | CASSLIGRSQETQYF
TRBJ2-7 | TRBV3-1/TRBV3-2 | CASSQGRQFDEQYF
TRBJ2-7 | TRBV4-3 | CASSQVPGLTTYEQYF
TRBJ2-5 | TRBV5-6 | CASSFRGSLETQYF
TRBJ1-5 | TRBV15 | CATSRGIETGTSNQPQHF
TRBJ2-5 | TRBV13 | CASSIRDPQETQYF
TRBJ2-3 | TRBV4-1 | CASSQGLAGVGDTQYF
TRBJ2-3 | TRBV6-5 | CASRDRPEVTDTQYF
TRBJ2-7 | TRBV18 | CASSPATRYEQYF
TRBJ2-5 | TRBV9 | CASSPRASGFQETQYF
TRBJ2-5 | TRBV3-1/TRBV3-2 | CASSLRTGEETQYF
TRBJ1-6 | TRBV5-1 | CASSSSNSPLHF
TRBJ1-4 | TRBV4-1 | CASSHYEGPNEKLFF
TRBJ2-3 | TRBV5-4 | CASSLRREFTDTQYF
TRBJ1-1 | TRBV4-3 | CASSQDYPGVNTEAFF
TRBJ2-1 | TRBV6-5 | CASSPYLYNEQFF
TRBJ2-5 | TRBV25-1 | CASSEVGGVETQYF
TRBJ1-1 | TRBV10-2 | CASRVQKDTEAFF
TRBJ2-3 | TRBV6-5 | CASDDGGATDTQYF
TRBJ2-3 | TRBV30 | CAWSGRLAVTSTDTQYF
TRBJ2-7 | TRBV5-5 | CASSLRDRGYEQYF
TRBJ1-2 | TRBV4-3 | CASSQDKGVGYGYTF
TRBJ2-7 | TRBV28 | CASNRGGKHYEQYF
TRBJ2-2 | TRBV19 | CASSPTTSGHTGELFF
TRBJ2-1 | TRBV30 | CAWSRLAGEQFF
TRBJ1-3 | TRBV5-1 | CASSRDTSGNTIYF
TRBJ1-1 | TRBV4-1 | CASSQVPQGGGGTEAFF
TRBJ2-7 | TRBV10-3 | CAITRDRGFNYEQYF
TRBJ2-7 | TRBV10-3 | CAISEGGGAYEQYF
TRBJ1-4 | TRBV7-2 | CASSLGGVNEKLFF
TRBJ2-7 | TRBV3-1/TRBV3-2 | CASSLPGQGALTDEQYF
TRBJ2-7 | TRBV27 | CASSLSRRAYEQYF
TRBJ2-3 | TRBV30 | CAWSVKTASSTDTQYF
TRBJ2-7 | TRBV27 | CASSLGSDRLSYEQYF
TRBJ2-5 | TRBV5-1 | CASSLGPGFMETQYF
TRBJ1-2 | TRBV6-5 | CASSAGGQLYGYTF
TRBJ1-1 | TRBV19 | CASSTVTGRSMNTEAFF
TRBJ1-1 | TRBV10-3 | CAISQNTEAFF
TRBJ1-2 | TRBV6-5 | CASRDTGTGGYGYTF
TRBJ1-3 | TRBV30 | CASGGNTIYF
TRBJ1-2 | TRBV5-8 | CASSLRTGLGYTF